The 14 T cell receptor beta chains below all came from one sample that was sequenced in a study of beta chain features in type 1 diabetes. Study-wide findings and caveats: Across all four CD4+ subsets, people with type 1 diabetes showed modestly shorter TCRB CDR3s.

As every portion of the isolated RNA was reverse transcribed, the sequencing read expressed TCRB transcripts. The data were produced by immunoSEQ multiplex PCR, yet TCRdb's version contains in-frame clones alone and is incomplete. The profile shows hundreds of thousands of clones, over 10% of them singletons. Antigen specificity for these receptors is unknown. Material for sequencing was naive CD4+ T cells from blood. All receptors come from a woman aged 18-30 years with type 1 diabetes.

In its sample, this clone was seen a few times. CDR3 residues: CASRREFHEQYF. The CDR3 coding sequence is TGTGCCAGCAGGAGGGAATTCCACGAGCAGTACTTC. J is TRBJ2-7 and V is TRBV13; a possible D gene is TRBD2 (5 bases). Trimming stripped 6 bases from V and 5 bases from J, with 11 bases between. The CDR3 runs 12 residues. The germline gives CDR1 PRHDT, CDR2 FYEKMQ (reference sequence).

This clone has just a few counts. The rearrangement joins TRBV5-6 to TRBJ1-1; D is perhaps TRBD1 (5 bases). The CDR3 is 14 amino acids. Trimming shortened V by 1 base and J by 1 base, and 8 bases separated the two germline ends. The germline V gene encodes CDR1 SGHDT and CDR2 YYEEEE. Here the CDR3 reads CASSLQGPNTEAFF. The CDR3 DNA reads TGTGCCAGCAGCTTGCAGGGCCCGAACACTGAAGCTTTCTTT.

The genes are TRBV7-3 and TRBJ2-7, with D possibly TRBD2 on 6 matching bases. V lost 5 bases, J lost 2 bases, and 16 bases lay in between. There are 15 residues in the CDR3. Germline CDR1 is SGHTA and CDR2 is FQGTGA. The CDR3 reads CASSPNGGSPYEQYF. CDR3 nucleotides: TGTGCCAGCAGCCCTAATGGGGGGTCCCCCTACGAGCAGTACTTC.

In its sample, this clone was seen once. This CDR3 reads CASSFSSPVFGNTIYF. DNA for the CDR3: TGTGCCAGCAGCTTCTCGTCCCCGGTCTTTGGAAACACCATATATTTT. The chain couples TRBV7-9 to TRBJ1-3; D not resolved. V shed 3 bases and J shed 3 bases, with 15 bases lying between them. The CDR3 is 16 amino acids. CDR1 SEHNR and CDR2 FQNEAQ come from the germline V gene (reference sequence).

There are a few counts of this clone. The V call is TRBV29-1, the J call TRBJ2-4, with TRBD1 as a possible D gene (6 bases). The ends were cut back, 7 bases at V and 1 base at J, with 11 bases in the middle. The germline gives CDR1 SQVTM, CDR2 ANQGSEA. The length of the CDR3 is 13 residues. CDR3 sequence (DNA): TGCAGCGGTGGACAGTCGGCCAAAAACATTCAGTACTTC. Protein product: CSGGQSAKNIQYF.

J is TRBJ1-5 and V is TRBV4-1; tentative D call: TRBD1 (5 bases). Trimming pared 1 base from V and 6 bases from J, leaving 13 bases between. Germline V gene lookup returns CDR1 MGHRA and CDR2 YSYEKL. There are 15 residues in the CDR3. The CDR3 nucleotides read TGCGCCAGCAGCCAAGGGGGCAGGGAAGGTCAGCCCCAGCATTTT. Its translation is CASSQGGREGQPQHF.

This clone was detected only a few times. V usage is TRBV15 and J usage is TRBJ2-7, with 9 nucleotides matching TRBD2. The CDR3 contains 15 residues. The V gene's germline CDR1 is LNHNV and CDR2 YYDKDF (reference sequence). J gave up 1 base and V 1 base, and 2 bases lay outside the gene matches. The CDR3 protein is CATSRGLAGSYEQYF. The CDR3 DNA is TGTGCCACCAGCAGAGGGCTAGCGGGATCCTACGAGCAGTACTTC.

This rearrangement joins TRBV19 to TRBJ2-7; possible D gene TRBD2, 6 bases. Germline CDR1 LNHDA, CDR2 SQIVND (reference sequence). V was clipped by 3 bases and J by 6 bases, with 12 bases between them. The CDR3 is made up of 13 amino acids. CDR3 DNA: TGTGCCAGTAGTATTGGAGGGTTTGGCGAGCAGTACTTC. Amino acids: CASSIGGFGEQYF.

This clone was recorded a few times. This chain links TRBV19 with TRBJ2-7; D gene ambiguous. V lost 4 bases and J 2 bases, leaving 9 bases between the germline ends. This CDR3 comprises 13 residues. CDR1 is LNHDA, CDR2 SQIVND, per germline (reference sequence). CDR3 bases: TGTGCCAGTAGTACCGAGATGCCCTACGAGCAGTACTTC. Amino acids: CASSTEMPYEQYF.

This chain uses TRBV6-6 with TRBJ1-2; 9 bases are shared with TRBD1. The CDR3 has 13 residues. The germline CDR1 and CDR2 sequences are MNHNY and SVGAGI (reference sequence). V lost 7 bases and J lost 4; bases outside the gene matches: 4. This CDR3 reads CASNAGQGYGYTF. The CDR3 DNA follows: TGTGCCAGCAATGCGGGACAGGGCTATGGCTACACCTTC.

The chain is built from TRBV6-6 and TRBJ1-5; D gene uncertain. The CDR3 is made up of 14 amino acids. Germline V lookup: CDR1 MNHNY, CDR2 SVGAGI (reference sequence). Trimming left V 2 bases short and J 6 bases short, with 11 bases between. This chain's CDR3 is CASSYGQVGQPQHF. CDR3 DNA: TGTGCCAGCAGTTACGGGCAGGTGGGTCAGCCCCAGCATTTT.

V and J are TRBV9 and TRBJ2-5; D perhaps matches TRBD1 (6 bases). The CDR3 covers 13 residues. The V end lost 7 bases, the J end lost 5 bases, and 15 bases lay between the germline ends. Germline CDR1 reads SGDLS; CDR2 reads YYNGEE. The CDR3 nucleotides read TGTGCCAGCGGGGGAGACAGGTCGGAGACCCAGTACTTC. As protein: CASGGDRSETQYF.

The genes are TRBV2 and TRBJ2-7, with TRBD1 matching 7 bases. V was clipped by 9 bases and J by 4 bases; unmatched bases: 6. The CDR3 runs to 12 residues. Per germline, CDR1 SNHLY and CDR2 FYNNEI. The CDR3 DNA reads as TGTGCCAGGGCGACAGGGTCTTACGAGCAGTACTTC. It codes for CARATGSYEQYF.

This clone was picked up a small number of times. The chain employs TRBV5-1 and TRBJ2-5; D is unclear. TRBJ2-7 matches the DNA end more closely, so the J call is doubtful. Germline V gene lookup returns CDR1 SGHRS and CDR2 YFSETQ. The CDR3 has 14 amino acids. This CDR3 reads CASSLAIGSYEQYF. DNA for the CDR3: TGCGCCAGCAGCTTGGCTATCGGGTCCTACGAGCAGTACTTC.